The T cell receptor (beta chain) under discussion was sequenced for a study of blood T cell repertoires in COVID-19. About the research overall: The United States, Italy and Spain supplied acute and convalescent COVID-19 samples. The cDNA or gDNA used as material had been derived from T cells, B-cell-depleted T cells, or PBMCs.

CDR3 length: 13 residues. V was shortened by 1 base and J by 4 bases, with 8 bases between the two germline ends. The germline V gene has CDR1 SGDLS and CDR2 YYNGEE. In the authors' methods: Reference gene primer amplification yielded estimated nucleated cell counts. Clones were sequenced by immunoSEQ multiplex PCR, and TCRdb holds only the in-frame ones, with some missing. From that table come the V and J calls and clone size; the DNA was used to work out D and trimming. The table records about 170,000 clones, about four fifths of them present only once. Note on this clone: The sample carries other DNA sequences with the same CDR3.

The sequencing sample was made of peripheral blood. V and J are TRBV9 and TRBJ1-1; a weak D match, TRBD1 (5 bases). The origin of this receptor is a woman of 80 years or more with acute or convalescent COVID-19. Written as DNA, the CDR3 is TGTGCCAGCAGCGTAACGGGGGGCACTGAAGCTTTCTTT. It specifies CASSVTGGTEAFF. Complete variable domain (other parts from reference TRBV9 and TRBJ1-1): DSGVTQTPKHLITATGQRVTLRCSPRSGDLSVYWYQQSLDQGLQFLIQYYNGEERAKGNILERFSAQQFPDLHSELNLSSLELGDSALYFCASSVTGGTEAFFGQGTRLTVV.